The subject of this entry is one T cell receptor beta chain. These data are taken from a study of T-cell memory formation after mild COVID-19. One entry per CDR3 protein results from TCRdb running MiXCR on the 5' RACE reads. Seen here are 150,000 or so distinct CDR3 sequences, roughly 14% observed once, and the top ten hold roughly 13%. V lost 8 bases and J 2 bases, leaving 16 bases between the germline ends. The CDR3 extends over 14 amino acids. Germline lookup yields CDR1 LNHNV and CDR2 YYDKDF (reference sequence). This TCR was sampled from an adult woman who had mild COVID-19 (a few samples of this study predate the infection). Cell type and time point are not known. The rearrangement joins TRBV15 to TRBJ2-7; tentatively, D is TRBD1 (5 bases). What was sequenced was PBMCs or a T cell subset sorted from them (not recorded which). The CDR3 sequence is CATGAGRPAYEQYF. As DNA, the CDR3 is TGTGCCACCGGGGCCGGCCGCCCCGCCTACGAGCAGTACTTC.